What follows are 32 T cell receptor beta chains derived from one specimen sequenced in a study of lymphopenia after photon versus proton radiotherapy. TCRdb's copy holds only in-frame clones and misses some; the assay was immunoSEQ multiplex PCR. Here the sample spans under 75,000 clones, 85% to 95% being singletons. The input for sequencing was peripheral blood, taken from a patient treated with photon-based radiotherapy. The origin of the receptors is a woman in her 40s with cholangiocarcinoma.

The rearrangement uses TRBV7-8 and TRBJ1-4, with D perhaps TRBD1 (5 bases). The germline CDR1 and CDR2 sequences are SGHVS and FQNEAQ. The V gene lost 1 base and the J gene lost 8 bases, with 11 bases spanning the gap. The CDR3 covers 14 residues. The CDR3: CASSLGGAGEKLFF. The CDR3 coding sequence is TGTGCCAGCAGCTTAGGAGGGGCGGGCGAAAAACTGTTTTTT. Full variable domain (outside the CDR3, taken from reference TRBV7-8 and TRBJ1-4): GAGVSQSPRYKVAKRGQDVALRCDPISGHVSLFWYQQALGQGPEFLTYFQNEAQLDKSGLPSDRFFAERPEGSVSTLKIQRTQQEDSAVYLCASSLGGAGEKLFFGSGTQLSVL.

Only one count was recorded for this clone. The chain is built from TRBV6-1 and TRBJ2-5, with 7 bases matching TRBD1. The J segment lost 1 base and the V segment lost 2 bases, leaving 4 bases of the junction unmatched. The CDR3 has 15 amino acids. Germline loops: CDR1 MNHNS, CDR2 SASEGT. CDR3 DNA sequence: TGTGCCAGCAGTGAATGGGGGACAGTCCAAGAGACCCAGTACTTC. It codes for CASSEWGTVQETQYF.

The chain employs TRBV2 and TRBJ1-5, with D uncertain. This CDR3 comprises 14 residues. The V end lost 3 bases, the J end lost 7 bases, and 13 bases lay between the germline ends. The germline CDR1 and CDR2 sequences are SNHLY and FYNNEI. The CDR3, as DNA: TGTGCCAGCAGTGACATTTTAAACGGACAGCCCCAGCATTTT. Protein: CASSDILNGQPQHF.

The chain uses TRBV28 and TRBJ2-2; 8 nucleotides align to TRBD1. Germline V gene lookup returns CDR1 MDHEN and CDR2 SYDVKM. This CDR3 is 18 amino acids long. Losses at the gene ends were 6 bases for V and 0 bases for J; bases not matched to a gene: 12. CDR3 nucleotides: TGTGCCAGCAGCCCCGGGACAGGCTACCCTTCGAACACCGGGGAGCTGTTTTTT. It encodes CASSPGTGYPSNTGELFF.

V gene TRBV28 combines with J gene TRBJ2-7, with TRBD2 identical over 12 bases. V dropped 10 bases and J dropped 0; count of bases not matched to a gene: 13. This CDR3 is built from 17 residues. CDR1 and CDR2 (germline): MDHEN, SYDVKM. The CDR3 is CATGGLAGGESSYEQYF. For the CDR3, the DNA is TGTGCCACCGGGGGGCTAGCGGGAGGGGAAAGCTCCTACGAGCAGTACTTC.

The rearrangement joins TRBV5-5 to TRBJ1-2, with D perhaps TRBD1 (5 bases). The CDR3 sequence is 14 residues long. Per the germline V gene, CDR1 is SGHKS and CDR2 is YYEKEE (reference sequence). V was clipped by 4 bases and J by 2 bases, with 12 bases between them. CDR3 in amino acids: CASSKGGENYGYTF. The CDR3 coding sequence is TGTGCCAGCAGCAAGGGAGGGGAGAACTATGGCTACACCTTC. The whole variable domain, filled in from reference TRBV5-5 and TRBJ1-2, reads DAGVTQSPTHLIKTRGQQVTLRCSPISGHKSVSWYQQVLGQGPQFIFQYYEKEERGRGNFPDRFSARQFPNYSSELNVNALLLGDSALYLCASSKGGENYGYTFGSGTRLTVV.

The rearrangement uses TRBV4-2 and TRBJ2-7; no firm D call. V dropped 0 bases and J dropped 1 base, with 7 bases sitting between them. The CDR3 covers 14 residues. Germline V CDR1 and CDR2: LGHNA, YNFKEQ. The CDR3 DNA is TGTGCCAGCAGCCAAGATTGGTCGTCCTACGAGCAGTACTTC. This sequence encodes CASSQDWSSYEQYF.

The rearrangement joins TRBV7-2 to TRBJ1-5, with D perhaps matching TRBD1 (5 bases). The V gene's germline CDR1 is SGHTA and CDR2 FQGNSA. CDR3 length equals 16 residues. V lost 2 bases and J lost 4, with 15 bases in between. Written as DNA, the CDR3 is TGTGCCAGCAGCTTACGGTTGGGGGAGGGGAATCAGCCCCAGCATTTT. This encodes CASSLRLGEGNQPQHF.

V is TRBV9 and J is TRBJ2-7; 7 bases align to TRBD1. The V gene's germline CDR1 is SGDLS and CDR2 YYNGEE. The CDR3 spans 14 residues. V lost 4 bases and J lost 4; bases outside the gene matches: 8. In nucleotides, the CDR3 is TGTGCCAGCAGCTTAACCGGGACAGAGTACGAGCAGTACTTC. Translated, it gives CASSLTGTEYEQYF.

This chain uses TRBV7-2 with TRBJ1-4, with TRBD1 matching 8 bases. With V trimmed by 5 bases and J by 10 bases, 12 bases remained unmatched. The CDR3 loop spans 15 amino acids. Per germline, CDR1 SGHTA and CDR2 FQGNSA. The CDR3 is CASSPVGRGPGKLFF. The CDR3 DNA reads TGTGCCAGCAGCCCAGTGGGCAGGGGGCCTGGAAAACTGTTTTTT.

The chain recombines TRBV27 with TRBJ1-2; 7 bases map to TRBD1. CDR1 is MNHEY and CDR2 is SMNVEV in the germline V gene (reference sequence). The trim removed 6 bases at V and 2 bases at J, leaving 6 bases unmatched. The CDR3 runs 14 residues. CDR3 nucleotide sequence: TGTGCCAGCAGCGTAGGGGGCTTGAACTATGGCTACACCTTC. It encodes CASSVGGLNYGYTF.

V gene TRBV6-1 combines with J gene TRBJ1-4, with TRBD1 matching 8 bases. The CDR3 consists of 14 residues. Germline V gene data show CDR1 as MNHNS and CDR2 as SASEGT. The V segment lost 10 bases and the J segment 6 bases; nucleotides outside the gene matches: 10. CDR3 sequence (DNA): TGTGCCACGTGGACAGGGTTGATGTATGAAAAACTGTTTTTT. This gives the protein CATWTGLMYEKLFF.

The gene calls are TRBV9 and TRBJ1-1; 10 nucleotides line up with TRBD1. Germline trimming cut 0 bases from V and 10 bases from J; bases unmatched to any gene: 6. The CDR3 is made up of 14 amino acids. Germline-derived CDR1 and CDR2 are SGDLS and YYNGEE. Here the CDR3 DNA reads TGTGCCAGCAGCGTAGGGACAGGGGGGTTTGGAGCTTTCTTT. This gives the protein CASSVGTGGFGAFF. Full variable domain (missing parts from reference TRBV9 and TRBJ1-1): DSGVTQTPKHLITATGQRVTLRCSPRSGDLSVYWYQQSLDQGLQFLIQYYNGEERAKGNILERFSAQQFPDLHSELNLSSLELGDSALYFCASSVGTGGFGAFFGQGTRLTVV.

The chain employs TRBV30 and TRBJ2-7, with a tentative D call TRBD2 (6 bases). CDR1 and CDR2 from the germline V gene are GTSNPN and SVGIG (reference sequence). There are 13 residues in the CDR3. Trimming cost V 0 bases and J 6 bases, with 12 bases left between them. CDR3 amino acids: CAWSVRNGGEQYF. The CDR3 DNA follows: TGTGCCTGGAGTGTACGAAACGGGGGCGAGCAGTACTTC.

The chain combines TRBV6-1 with TRBJ1-2; D is unclear. This CDR3 is 13 amino acids long. The V end was cut by 4 bases, the J end by 0 bases, with 6 bases between. Germline loops: CDR1 MNHNS, CDR2 SASEGT. The CDR3 here is CASSVDANYGYTF. The CDR3 region has the DNA TGTGCCAGCAGTGTCGACGCTAACTATGGCTACACCTTC.

The chain carries TRBV11-1 and TRBJ2-7; 7 bases are a match to TRBD1. Looked up from germline, CDR1 is SGHAT and CDR2 is FQDESV (reference sequence). The length of the CDR3 is 14 residues. J was trimmed by 8 bases and V by 1 base; bases with no gene match: 8. The CDR3 nucleotides read TGTGCCAGCAGCTTAGAATACGGGACAGATAAGCAGTACTTC. Translated, it gives CASSLEYGTDKQYF.

This rearrangement joins TRBV4-1 to TRBJ1-2, with 8 bases that match TRBD1. CDR1 is MGHRA and CDR2 is YSYEKL in the germline V gene. CDR3 length: 14 residues. V gave up 4 bases and J gave up 6 bases; unmatched junction bases: 7. Here the CDR3 reads CASSRQGTEDGYTF. CDR3 in DNA: TGCGCCAGCAGCCGACAGGGGACCGAGGATGGCTACACCTTC.

The J gene is TRBJ2-3, the V gene TRBV5-1; TRBD1 matches 7 bases. This CDR3 region has 15 residues. Germline V gene sequence: CDR1 SGHRS, CDR2 YFSETQ. V was pared by 2 bases and J by 4 bases, with 7 bases of the junction left unmatched. The CDR3 is CASSFTGVSPDTQYF. The CDR3 bases are TGCGCCAGCAGCTTCACAGGGGTATCCCCAGATACGCAGTATTTT.

The J gene is TRBJ2-6, the V gene TRBV19; 9 positions match TRBD1. Germline lookup yields CDR1 LNHDA and CDR2 SQIVND (reference sequence). Germline trimming cut 8 bases from V and 4 bases from J; bases unmatched to any gene: 12. The CDR3 totals 17 residues. In DNA form, the CDR3 reads TGTGCCAGTTTTAGACAGGGGGTCCCCTCGGGGGCCAACGTCCTGACTTTC. Protein product: CASFRQGVPSGANVLTF.

About this clone: The junction departs from germline at one end; a sequencing error may be responsible. This chain connects TRBV2 to TRBJ2-2, with TRBD2 matching over 12 bases. Germline assignment: CDR1 SNHLY and CDR2 FYNNEI. This CDR3 region has 12 residues. CDR3 nucleotides: TGTGCCAGCAGTGAAGTCGGACTAGCGGGGTGTTTT. Residues: CASSEVGLAGCF.

The V gene is TRBV19, the J gene TRBJ1-1; 7 nucleotides agree with TRBD1. V lost 5 bases and J lost 0; bases outside the gene matches: 6. The length of the CDR3 is 15 residues. Looked up from germline, CDR1 is LNHDA and CDR2 is SQIVND (reference sequence). This CDR3 reads CASSPWTGLNTEAFF. Written as DNA, the CDR3 is TGTGCCAGTAGTCCGTGGACAGGATTGAACACTGAAGCTTTCTTT.

The chain employs TRBV27 and TRBJ2-3; the match to TRBD2 covers 9 bases. Germline CDR1 is MNHEY and CDR2 is SMNVEV (reference sequence). The V segment lost 4 bases and the J segment 2 bases; nucleotides outside the gene matches: 13. The CDR3 has 18 amino acids. This CDR3 reads CASSSPPKREVYTDTQYF. The CDR3 nucleotides are TGTGCCAGCAGTTCTCCTCCTAAGCGGGAGGTTTACACAGATACGCAGTATTTT.

This chain links TRBV7-9 with TRBJ2-7; 8 nucleotides line up with TRBD1. V was clipped by 5 bases and J by 7 bases; unmatched bases: 13. Germline CDR1 SEHNR, CDR2 FQNEAQ (reference sequence). The CDR3 spans 15 residues. The CDR3 sequence is CASSPPGQVSGEQYF. DNA of the CDR3: TGTGCCAGCAGCCCGCCGGGACAGGTGTCGGGTGAGCAGTACTTC.

This chain connects TRBV9 to TRBJ1-6; D not certain. V was trimmed by 0 bases and J by 6 bases, leaving 7 bases between them. From germline, CDR1 is SGDLS and CDR2 YYNGEE. The CDR3 covers 14 residues. CDR3 coding DNA: TGTGCCAGCAGCGTAGACGGATCTAATTCACCCCTCCACTTT. Translated, it gives CASSVDGSNSPLHF.

V gene TRBV14 combines with J gene TRBJ1-2, with no clear D. In germline, CDR1 is SGHDN, CDR2 FVKESK. Trimming took off 6 bases at V and 2 bases at J, with 7 bases between the two ends. The CDR3 is 12 residues long. CDR3 nucleotide sequence: TGTGCCAGCAGTCCGGGGAACTATGGCTACACCTTC. Translated, it gives CASSPGNYGYTF.

V usage is TRBV5-1 and J usage is TRBJ2-7; D might be TRBD2 (6 bases). The ends were cut back, 4 bases at V and 2 bases at J, with 31 bases in the middle. The CDR3 is 20 amino acids. Germline V gives CDR1 SGHRS, CDR2 YFSETQ. The CDR3 coding sequence is TGCGCCAGCAGCGCCCACCTTAATCTCTCTCTCCGGGGGTTACCCTACGAGCAGTACTTC. Encoded protein: CASSAHLNLSLRGLPYEQYF.

The chain has TRBV28 and TRBJ1-1, with D uncertain. This CDR3 comprises 14 residues. Trimming took off 8 bases at V and 0 bases at J, with 13 bases between the two ends. Looked up from germline, CDR1 is MDHEN and CDR2 is SYDVKM. The CDR3: CASPPAGLNTEAFF. CDR3 DNA: TGTGCCAGCCCCCCTGCGGGCCTGAACACTGAAGCTTTCTTT.

The chain recombines TRBV7-9 with TRBJ1-1, with D perhaps TRBD1 (5 bases). CDR1 is SEHNR, CDR2 FQNEAQ, per germline (reference sequence). The CDR3 length is 16 residues. V was cut by 4 bases and J by 0 bases, with 15 bases left in between. In nucleotides, the CDR3 is TGTGCCAGCAGCTCCGGGGTGGCAGGGATGAACACTGAAGCTTTCTTT. Its protein is CASSSGVAGMNTEAFF.

The chain employs TRBV30 and TRBJ2-5; TRBD2 aligns across 9 bases. The ends lost 0 bases at V and 5 bases at J; junction bases unmatched: 13. CDR1 and CDR2 (germline): GTSNPN, SVGIG (reference sequence). The CDR3 loop spans 17 amino acids. The CDR3 coding sequence is TGTGCCTGGAGTGTAAAAATGGCGGGGGGGTATGAGGAGACCCAGTACTTC. It translates to CAWSVKMAGGYEETQYF.

The CDR3 sequence: CASASRDRGMDGYTF. In nucleotides, the CDR3 is TGCGCCAGCGCGTCGCGGGACAGGGGGATGGATGGCTACACCTTC. V gene TRBV5-1 combines with J gene TRBJ1-2; TRBD1 aligns across 11 bases. This CDR3 is 15 amino acids long. V dropped 7 bases and J dropped 6; count of bases not matched to a gene: 11. The germline V gene has CDR1 SGHRS and CDR2 YFSETQ.

This chain links TRBV6-1 with TRBJ1-2, with TRBD1 matching 8 bases. The J segment lost 8 bases and the V segment lost 7 bases, leaving 9 bases of the junction unmatched. This CDR3 has 13 residues. The V gene's germline CDR1 is MNHNS and CDR2 SASEGT. The CDR3 DNA reads TGTGCCAGCACCAAGGACAGGGTCTACGGCTACACCTTC. It translates to CASTKDRVYGYTF.

The rearrangement links TRBV18 to TRBJ1-1; D remains ambiguous. Germline lookup yields CDR1 KGHSH and CDR2 LQKENI. CDR3 length equals 14 residues. V was shortened by 1 base and J by 6 bases, with 12 bases between the two germline ends. In DNA form, the CDR3 reads TGTGCCAGCTCACCACTTTCCGGGGTTGCTGAAGCTTTCTTT. This translates into CASSPLSGVAEAFF.